This T cell receptor (beta chain) originates from a study of cytomegalovirus exposure and HLA in healthy donors. The PCR employed 60 Vbeta primers together with 13 Jbeta primers. TCRdb keeps only in-frame clones here, not all; method: immunoSEQ multiplex PCR. The repertoire includes some 150,000 clones, 77% of them detected once, and under 2% sits in the top ten. The CDR3 runs 16 residues. Trimming at V came to 5 bases and at J to 0 bases, leaving 9 bases not matched to a gene. CDR1 and CDR2 (germline): SGHRS, YFSETQ. The V call is TRBV5-1, the J call TRBJ2-5; TRBD2 agrees at 8 bases. This sequence was found in a woman in her thirties in good health and CMV-seronegative. Sequencing input: PBMCs. The CDR3 here is CASRGSGGANQETQYF. CDR3 bases: TGCGCCAGCAGGGGGTCGGGAGGGGCTAACCAAGAGACCCAGTACTTC.